The present TCR beta chain was sequenced within a study of T cells in Graves' hyperthyroidism and ophthalmopathy. General study points: Among clonotypes expanded in thyroid above 0.001, most were also found in blood.

The CDR3 totals 14 residues. Per the germline V gene, CDR1 is KGHSH and CDR2 is LQKENI. V gave up 8 bases and J gave up 0 bases, with 13 bases separating them. Ten or more counts support this clonotype. Its specificity is unknown. Clinical symptoms, serum thyroxine, TRAb, thyroid ultrasound and orbital computed tomography informed diagnoses. Source material for PBMCs was 9 to 10 ml fresh peripheral blood. Authors of the study amplified TCR beta CDR3 regions from RNA transcripts. The TCR CDR3 was amplified in a first-round RT-PCR using the HTBI primer set. TCRdb re-called the multiplex PCR reads through MiXCR, storing one row per CDR3 protein. The data hold 300,000 to 450,000 distinct CDR3 sequences, with about 18% observed a single time.

The chain links TRBV18 to TRBJ1-1; TRBD1 is a possible D gene (6 bases). This TCR came from a man between 18 and 35 years old with Graves' ophthalmopathy. Sequencing was performed on blood. The CDR3 DNA is TGTGCCAGCCGGCCGGGGGCCTTGAACACTGAAGCTTTCTTT. Residues: CASRPGALNTEAFF.